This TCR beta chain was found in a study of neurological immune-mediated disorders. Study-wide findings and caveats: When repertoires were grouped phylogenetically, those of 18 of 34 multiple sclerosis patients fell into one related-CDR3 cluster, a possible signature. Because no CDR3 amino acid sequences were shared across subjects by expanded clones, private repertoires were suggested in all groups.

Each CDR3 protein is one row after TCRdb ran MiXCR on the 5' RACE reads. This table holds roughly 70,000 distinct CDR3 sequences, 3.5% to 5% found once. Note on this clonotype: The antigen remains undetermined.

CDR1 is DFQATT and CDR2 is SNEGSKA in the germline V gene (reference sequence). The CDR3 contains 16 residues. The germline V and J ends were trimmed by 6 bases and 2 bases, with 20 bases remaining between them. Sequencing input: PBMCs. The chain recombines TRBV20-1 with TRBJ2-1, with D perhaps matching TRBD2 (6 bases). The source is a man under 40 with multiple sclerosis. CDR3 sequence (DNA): TGCAGTGCCCAGGCTAGCGCGGGGCCAGCCTACAATGAGCAGTTCTTC. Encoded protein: CSAQASAGPAYNEQFF.